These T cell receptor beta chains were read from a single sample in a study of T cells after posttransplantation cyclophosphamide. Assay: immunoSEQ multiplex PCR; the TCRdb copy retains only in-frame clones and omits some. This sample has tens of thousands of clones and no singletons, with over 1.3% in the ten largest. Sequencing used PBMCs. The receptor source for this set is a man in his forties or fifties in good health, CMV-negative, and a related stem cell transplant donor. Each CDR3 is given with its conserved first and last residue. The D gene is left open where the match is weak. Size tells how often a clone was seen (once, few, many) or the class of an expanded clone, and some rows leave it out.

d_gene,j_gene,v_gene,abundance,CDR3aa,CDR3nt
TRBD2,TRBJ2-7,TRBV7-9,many,CASSPRTSGTYEQYF,TGTGCCAGCAGCCCCCGGACTAGCGGGACCTACGAGCAGTACTTC
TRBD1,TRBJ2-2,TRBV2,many,CASRSGGANTGELFF,TGTGCCAGCAGGTCAGGGGGCGCAAACACCGGGGAGCTGTTTTTT
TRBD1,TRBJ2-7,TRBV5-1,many,CASSLPIRRTGSYEQYF,TGCGCCAGCAGCTTGCCTATCCGCCGGACAGGGTCCTACGAGCAGTACTTC
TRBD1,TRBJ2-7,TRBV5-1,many,CASSSRTGADEQYF,TGCGCCAGCAGCTCACGCACAGGGGCGGACGAGCAGTACTTC
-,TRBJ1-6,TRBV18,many,CASSPGGFDSPLHF,TGTGCCAGCTCACCGGGAGGGTTTGACTCACCCCTCCACTTT
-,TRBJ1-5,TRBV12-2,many,CASRPPPPDRADSNQPQHF,TGTGCAAGTCGCCCGCCACCCCCGGACAGGGCAGATAGCAATCAGCCCCAGCATTTT
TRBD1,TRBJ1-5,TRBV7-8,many,CASSLFGQGGQPQHF,TGTGCCAGCAGCTTATTTGGACAGGGGGGTCAGCCCCAGCATTTT
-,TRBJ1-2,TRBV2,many,CAIDRQGGYTF,TGTGCCATCGATCGGCAGGGGGGCTACACCTTC
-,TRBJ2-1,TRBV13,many,CASSPRLDYNEQFF,TGTGCCAGCAGCCCTCGACTGGATTACAATGAGCAGTTCTTC
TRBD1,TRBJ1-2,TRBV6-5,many,CASSYGGQPYGYTF,TGTGCCAGCAGTTACGGGGGACAGCCCTATGGCTACACCTTC
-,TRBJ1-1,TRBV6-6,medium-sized,CASSPGGTEAFF,TGTGCCAGCAGTCCAGGAGGCACTGAAGCTTTCTTT
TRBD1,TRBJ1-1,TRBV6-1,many,CASRAGGGANTEAFF,TGTGCCAGCAGAGCCGGAGGGGGCGCGAACACTGAAGCTTTCTTT
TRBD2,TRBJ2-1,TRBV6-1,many,CASSENPSGPYNEQFF,TGTGCCAGCAGTGAGAACCCTAGCGGGCCCTACAATGAGCAGTTCTTC
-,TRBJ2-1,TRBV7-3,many,CASSLSLARYNEQFF,TGTGCCAGCAGCTTATCGCTGGCGCGGTACAATGAGCAGTTCTTC
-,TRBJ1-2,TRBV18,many,CASSPPNLRGGSGYTF,TGTGCCAGCTCACCACCAAATCTTAGGGGTGGTAGTGGCTACACCTTC
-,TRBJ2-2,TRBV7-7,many,CASSSGSTGELFF,TGTGCTAGCAGCTCTGGGAGTACCGGGGAGCTGTTTTTT
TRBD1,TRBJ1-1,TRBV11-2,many,CASSNGQGQAAFF,TGTGCCAGCAGCAACGGACAGGGGCAGGCAGCTTTCTTT
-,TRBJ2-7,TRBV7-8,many,CASSLEEGGSMKQYF,TGTGCCAGCAGCTTAGAAGAGGGGGGGTCGATGAAGCAGTACTTC
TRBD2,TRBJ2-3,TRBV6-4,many,CASSDSAGGSTDTQYF,TGTGCCAGCAGTGACTCAGCGGGAGGTAGCACAGATACGCAGTATTTT
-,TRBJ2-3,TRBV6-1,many,CASSESGSNSQYF,TGTGCCAGCAGTGAATCAGGAAGCAACTCGCAGTATTTT
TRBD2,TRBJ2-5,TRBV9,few,CASSVSASGTFQKTQYF,TGTGCCAGCAGCGTATCGGCTAGCGGGACCTTCCAAAAGACCCAGTACTTC
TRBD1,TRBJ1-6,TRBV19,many,CASTGGASYNSPLHF,TGTGCCAGCACAGGGGGGGCCTCCTATAATTCACCCCTCCACTTT
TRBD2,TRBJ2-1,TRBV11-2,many,CASRPPGLARNEQFF,TGTGCCAGCAGACCCCCGGGACTAGCGCGCAATGAGCAGTTCTTC
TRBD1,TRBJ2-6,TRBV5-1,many,CASSSGTGTGANVLTF,TGCGCCAGCAGCTCCGGGACAGGGACGGGGGCCAACGTCCTGACTTTC
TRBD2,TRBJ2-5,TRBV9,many,CASSIPGLAEETQYF,TGTGCCAGCAGCATACCGGGACTAGCGGAAGAGACCCAGTACTTC
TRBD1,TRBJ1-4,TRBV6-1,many,CASSEHTTPGQLNEKLFF,TGTGCCAGCAGTGAACACACGACCCCGGGACAGCTTAATGAAAAACTGTTTTTT
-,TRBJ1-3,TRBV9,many,CASSIQGTGNTIYF,TGTGCCAGCAGTATACAGGGTACTGGAAACACCATATATTTT
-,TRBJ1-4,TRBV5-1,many,CASSPGRGLTNEKLFF,TGCGCCAGCAGCCCCGGACGGGGGTTAACTAATGAAAAACTGTTTTTT
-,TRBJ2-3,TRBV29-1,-,CSVEDRGNTDTQYF,TGCAGCGTTGAGGATCGGGGGAACACAGATACGCAGTATTTT
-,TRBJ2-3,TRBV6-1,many,CASGSFQEDTQYF,TGTGCCAGCGGATCTTTTCAGGAAGATACGCAGTATTTT
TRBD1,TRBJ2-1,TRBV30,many,CARDRGRNNEQFF,TGTGCCAGGGACAGGGGGCGTAATAATGAGCAGTTCTTC
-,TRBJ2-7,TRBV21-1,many,CASSKGTGGPLKHEQYF,TGTGCCAGCAGCAAAGGGACAGGGGGTCCCCTAAAACACGAGCAGTACTTC
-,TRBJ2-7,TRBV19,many,CASSIAQGFEQYF,TGTGCCAGTAGTATTGCGCAGGGGTTCGAGCAGTACTTC
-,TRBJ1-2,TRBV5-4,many,CASSLWGGSYGYTF,TGTGCCAGCAGCTTGTGGGGGGGCAGCTATGGCTACACCTTC
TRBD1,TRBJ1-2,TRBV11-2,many,CASSLVAGGADYGYTF,TGTGCCAGCAGCTTAGTTGCAGGGGGCGCGGACTATGGCTACACCTTC
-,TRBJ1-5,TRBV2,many,CASKAGNQPQHF,TGTGCCAGCAAAGCGGGGAATCAGCCCCAGCATTTT
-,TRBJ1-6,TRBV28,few,CASSTTVSHRSPLHF,TGTGCCAGCAGTACGACAGTGTCTCACCGATCACCCCTCCACTTT
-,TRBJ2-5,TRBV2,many,CASRRYQETQYF,TGTGCCAGCAGACGGTACCAAGAGACCCAGTACTTC
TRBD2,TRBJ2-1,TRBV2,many,CASKQEWTSEYNEQFF,TGTGCCAGCAAACAGGAGTGGACTAGCGAGTACAATGAGCAGTTCTTC
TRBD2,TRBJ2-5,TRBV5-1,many,CASSLGLAFGETQYF,TGCGCCAGCAGCTTGGGACTAGCATTTGGGGAGACCCAGTACTTC
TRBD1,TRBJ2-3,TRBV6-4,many,CASSDGTGGTDTQYF,TGTGCCAGCAGTGACGGGACAGGGGGCACAGATACGCAGTATTTT
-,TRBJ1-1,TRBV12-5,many,CASGLQGTYTEAFF,TGTGCTAGTGGTTTGCAGGGGACGTACACTGAAGCTTTCTTT
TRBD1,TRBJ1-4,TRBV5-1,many,CASSFGTGNEKLFF,TGCGCCAGCAGCTTCGGGACAGGGAATGAAAAACTGTTTTTT
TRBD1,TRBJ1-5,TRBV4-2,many,CASSQVVTGGVGNQPQHF,TGTGCCAGCAGCCAAGTGGTGACAGGGGGAGTTGGCAATCAGCCCCAGCATTTT
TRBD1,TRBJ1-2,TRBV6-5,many,CASRQGFGYTF,TGTGCCAGTAGACAGGGTTTTGGCTACACCTTC
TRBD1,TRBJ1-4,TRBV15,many,CATSRGGQVVTNEKLFF,TGTGCCACCAGCAGAGGAGGACAGGTCGTCACTAATGAAAAACTGTTTTTT
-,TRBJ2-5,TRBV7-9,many,CASSLVTGGAETQYF,TGTGCCAGCAGCTTAGTAACGGGGGGCGCAGAGACCCAGTACTTC
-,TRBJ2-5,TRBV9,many,CASSVATAQETQYF,TGTGCCAGCAGCGTAGCTACAGCCCAAGAGACCCAGTACTTC
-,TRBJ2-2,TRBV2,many,CASRVRTLTGELFF,TGTGCCAGCAGAGTCAGGACTCTCACCGGGGAGCTGTTTTTT
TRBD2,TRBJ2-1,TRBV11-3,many,CASSSGLAHNEQFF,TGTGCCAGCAGCTCGGGACTAGCGCACAATGAGCAGTTCTTC
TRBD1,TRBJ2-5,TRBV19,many,CASSDRGATETQYF,TGTGCCAGTAGCGACAGGGGAGCGACCGAGACCCAGTACTTC
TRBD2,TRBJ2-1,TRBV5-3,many,CARSHSGGAWNEQFF,TGTGCCAGAAGCCACAGCGGGGGGGCCTGGAATGAGCAGTTCTTC
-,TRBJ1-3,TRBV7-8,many,CASRTGTRGRGYTIYF,TGTGCCAGCAGGACCGGGACCAGGGGACGCGGGTACACCATATATTTT
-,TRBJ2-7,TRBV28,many,CASSYSGREQYF,TGTGCCAGCAGTTACTCAGGCCGGGAGCAGTACTTC
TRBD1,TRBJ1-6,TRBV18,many,CASSPDRGEYSPLHF,TGTGCCAGCTCGCCAGACAGGGGAGAATACTCACCCCTCCACTTT
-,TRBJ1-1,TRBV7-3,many,CASSLVLGGEAFF,TGTGCCAGCAGCTTAGTTCTGGGGGGTGAAGCTTTCTTT
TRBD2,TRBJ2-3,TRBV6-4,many,CASSVSSGGTDTQYF,TGTGCCAGCAGTGTGTCTAGCGGGGGCACAGATACGCAGTATTTT